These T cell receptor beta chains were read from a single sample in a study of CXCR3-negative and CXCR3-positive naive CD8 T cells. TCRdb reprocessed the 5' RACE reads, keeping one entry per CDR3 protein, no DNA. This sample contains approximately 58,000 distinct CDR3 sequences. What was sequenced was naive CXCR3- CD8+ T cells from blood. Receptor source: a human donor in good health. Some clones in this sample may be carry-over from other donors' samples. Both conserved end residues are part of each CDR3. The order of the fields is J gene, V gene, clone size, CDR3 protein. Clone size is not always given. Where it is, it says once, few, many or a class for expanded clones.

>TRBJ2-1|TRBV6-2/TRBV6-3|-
CASSYARGYEQFF
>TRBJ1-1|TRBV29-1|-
CSVEWDTEAFF
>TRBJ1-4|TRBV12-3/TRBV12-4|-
CASSLGGGAALTNEKLFF
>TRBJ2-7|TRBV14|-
CASSQDRGTGFYEQYF
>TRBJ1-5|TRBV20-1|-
CSAGTGGDVQPQHF
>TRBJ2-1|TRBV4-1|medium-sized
CASSHTEGRTYNEQFF
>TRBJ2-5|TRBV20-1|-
CSASEDRIQETQYF
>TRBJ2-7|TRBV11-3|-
CASSPRQGISEQYF
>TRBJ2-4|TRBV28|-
CASSLIREKENIQYF
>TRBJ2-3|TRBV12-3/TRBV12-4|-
CASSFPEYTDTQYF
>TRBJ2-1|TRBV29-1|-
CSVEDFSSSPYNEQFF
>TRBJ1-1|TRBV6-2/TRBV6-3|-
CASSYSSFRGYTEAFF
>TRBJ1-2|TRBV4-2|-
CASSQDGAGVDGYTF
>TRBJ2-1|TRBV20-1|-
CSAPDRDGLYNEQFF
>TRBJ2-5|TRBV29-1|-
CSVERSAVTQYF
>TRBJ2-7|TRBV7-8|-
CASSQGYLGGSSNEQYF
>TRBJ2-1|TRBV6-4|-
CASSDAGTGYYNEQFF
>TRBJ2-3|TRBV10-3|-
CAITPEGRAGDTQYF
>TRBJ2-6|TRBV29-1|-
CSVVQGTGGLGANVLTF
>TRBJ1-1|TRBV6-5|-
CASRSGVISEAFF
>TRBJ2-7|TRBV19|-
CASSIVSGDEQYF
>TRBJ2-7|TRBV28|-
CARAGGPAEQYF
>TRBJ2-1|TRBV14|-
CASSPRQGATWSYNEQFF
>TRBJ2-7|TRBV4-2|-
CASSPGLAGVDEQYF